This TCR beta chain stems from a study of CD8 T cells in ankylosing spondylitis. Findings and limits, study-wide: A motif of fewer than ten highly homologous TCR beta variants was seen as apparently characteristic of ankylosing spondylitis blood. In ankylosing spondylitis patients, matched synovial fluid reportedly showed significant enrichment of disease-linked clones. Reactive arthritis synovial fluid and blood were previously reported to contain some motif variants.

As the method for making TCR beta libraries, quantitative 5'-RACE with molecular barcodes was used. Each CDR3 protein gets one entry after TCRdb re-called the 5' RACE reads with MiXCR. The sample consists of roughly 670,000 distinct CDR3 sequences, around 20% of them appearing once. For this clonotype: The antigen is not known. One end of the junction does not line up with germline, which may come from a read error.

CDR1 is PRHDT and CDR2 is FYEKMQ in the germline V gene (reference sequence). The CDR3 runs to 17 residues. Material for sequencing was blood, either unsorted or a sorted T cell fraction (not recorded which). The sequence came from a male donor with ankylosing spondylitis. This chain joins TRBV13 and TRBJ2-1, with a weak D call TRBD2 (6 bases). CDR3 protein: CASSFLPGRDSNNEQFF. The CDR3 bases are TGTGCCAGCAGCTTTCTCCCCGGCCGGGACTCCAACAATGAGCAGTTCTTC.